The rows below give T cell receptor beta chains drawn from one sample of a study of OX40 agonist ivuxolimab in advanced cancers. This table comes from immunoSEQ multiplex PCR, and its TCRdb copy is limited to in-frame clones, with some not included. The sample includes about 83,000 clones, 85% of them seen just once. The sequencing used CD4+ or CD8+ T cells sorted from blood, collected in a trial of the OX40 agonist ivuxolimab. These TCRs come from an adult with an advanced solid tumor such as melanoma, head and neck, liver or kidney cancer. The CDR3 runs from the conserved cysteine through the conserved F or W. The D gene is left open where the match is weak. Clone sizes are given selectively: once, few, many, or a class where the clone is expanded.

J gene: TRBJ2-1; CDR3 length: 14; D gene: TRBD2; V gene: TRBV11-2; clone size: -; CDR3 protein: CASSLGQRGDEQFF; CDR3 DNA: TGTGCCAGCAGCTTGGGGCAGCGGGGGGATGAGCAGTTCTTC
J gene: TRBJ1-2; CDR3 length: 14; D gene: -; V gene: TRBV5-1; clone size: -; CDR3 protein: CASSLVVGNYGYTF; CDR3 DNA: TGCGCCAGCAGCTTGGTTGTCGGGAACTATGGCTACACCTTC
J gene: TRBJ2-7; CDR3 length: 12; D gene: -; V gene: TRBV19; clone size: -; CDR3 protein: CASGRDTYEQYF; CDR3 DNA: TGTGCCAGTGGACGGGACACCTACGAGCAGTACTTC
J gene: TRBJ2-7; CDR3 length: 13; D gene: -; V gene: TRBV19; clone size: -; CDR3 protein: CASSAEDRYEQYF; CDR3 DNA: TGTGCCAGTAGTGCCGAGGACAGATACGAGCAGTACTTC
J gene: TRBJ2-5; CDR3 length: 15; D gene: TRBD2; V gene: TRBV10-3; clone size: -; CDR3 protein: CAISSSGGAPETQYF; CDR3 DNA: TGTGCCATCAGTTCTAGCGGGGGGGCCCCAGAGACCCAGTACTTC
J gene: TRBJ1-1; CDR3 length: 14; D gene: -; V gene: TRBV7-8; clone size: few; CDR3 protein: CASSLSQAKTEAFF; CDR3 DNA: TGTGCCAGCAGCTTATCTCAGGCCAAGACTGAAGCTTTCTTT
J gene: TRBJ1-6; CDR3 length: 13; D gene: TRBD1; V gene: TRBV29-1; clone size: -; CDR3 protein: CSASTGGNSPLHF; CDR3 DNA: TGCAGCGCTTCGACAGGGGGTAATTCACCCCTCCACTTT
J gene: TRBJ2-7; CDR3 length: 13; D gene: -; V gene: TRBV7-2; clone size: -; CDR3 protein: CASRSGPYYEQYF; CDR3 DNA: TGTGCCAGCAGGTCCGGGCCCTACTACGAGCAGTACTTC
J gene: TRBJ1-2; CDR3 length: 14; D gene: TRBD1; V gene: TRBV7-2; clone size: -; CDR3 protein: CASSSGQGGYGYTF; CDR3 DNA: TGTGCCAGCAGCTCGGGACAGGGAGGCTATGGCTACACCTTC
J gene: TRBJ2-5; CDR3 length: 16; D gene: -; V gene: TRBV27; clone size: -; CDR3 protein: CASSPTGRTGLETQYF; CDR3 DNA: TGTGCCAGCAGCCCAACCGGACGGACGGGCCTTGAGACCCAGTACTTC
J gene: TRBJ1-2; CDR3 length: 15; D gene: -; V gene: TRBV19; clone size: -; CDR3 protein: CASSIVGSLRGGYTF; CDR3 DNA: TGTGCCAGTAGTATAGTAGGCAGTCTCAGAGGCGGCTACACCTTC
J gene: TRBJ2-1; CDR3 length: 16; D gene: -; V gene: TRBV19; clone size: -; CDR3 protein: CASSEAAVYLYNEQFF; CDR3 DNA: TGTGCCAGTAGTGAGGCAGCTGTCTACCTTTACAATGAGCAGTTCTTC
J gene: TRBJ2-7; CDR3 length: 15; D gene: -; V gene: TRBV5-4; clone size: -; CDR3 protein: CASSPRGSRAYEQYF; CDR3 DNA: TGTGCCAGCAGCCCCCGGGGGAGCCGGGCCTACGAGCAGTACTTC
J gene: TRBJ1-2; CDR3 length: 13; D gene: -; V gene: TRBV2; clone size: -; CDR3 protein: CASSARLHYGYTF; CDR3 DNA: TGTGCCAGCAGCGCTAGGCTGCATTATGGCTACACCTTC
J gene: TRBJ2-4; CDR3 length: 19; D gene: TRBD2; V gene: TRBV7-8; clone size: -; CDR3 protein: CASSSKKGGGAGTKNIQYF; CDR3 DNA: TGTGCCAGCAGCTCCAAAAAAGGCGGGGGGGCCGGAACCAAAAACATTCAGTACTTC
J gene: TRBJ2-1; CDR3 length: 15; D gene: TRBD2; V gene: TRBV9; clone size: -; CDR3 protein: CASSVTSGGVNEQFF; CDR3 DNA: TGTGCCAGCAGCGTAACTAGCGGGGGGGTTAATGAGCAGTTCTTC
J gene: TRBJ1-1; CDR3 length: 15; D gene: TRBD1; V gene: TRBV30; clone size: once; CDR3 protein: CAWSPQTGLNTEAFF; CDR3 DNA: TGTGCCTGGAGTCCTCAGACAGGGTTGAACACTGAAGCTTTCTTT
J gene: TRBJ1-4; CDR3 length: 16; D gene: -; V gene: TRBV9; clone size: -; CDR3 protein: CASSVGGGEEAEKLFF; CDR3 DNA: TGTGCCAGCAGCGTAGGGGGTGGGGAAGAGGCTGAAAAACTGTTTTTT
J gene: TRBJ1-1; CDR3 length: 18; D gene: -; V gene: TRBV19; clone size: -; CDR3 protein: CASSIWGPRGPVDTEAFF; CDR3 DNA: TGTGCCAGTAGTATATGGGGCCCACGTGGGCCGGTAGACACTGAAGCTTTCTTT
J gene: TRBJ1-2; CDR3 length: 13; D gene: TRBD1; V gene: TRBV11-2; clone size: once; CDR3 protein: CASSRDRGYGYTF; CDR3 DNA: TGTGCCAGCAGCCGAGACAGGGGCTATGGCTACACCTTC
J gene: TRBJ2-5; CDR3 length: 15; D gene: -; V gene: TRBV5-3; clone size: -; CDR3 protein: CARTERRGRGETQYF; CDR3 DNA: TGTGCCAGAACGGAGCGGCGGGGGCGAGGGGAGACCCAGTACTTC
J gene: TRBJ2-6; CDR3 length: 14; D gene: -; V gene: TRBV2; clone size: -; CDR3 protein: CASSENLGANVLTF; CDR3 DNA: TGTGCCAGCAGTGAGAACCTTGGGGCCAACGTCCTGACTTTC
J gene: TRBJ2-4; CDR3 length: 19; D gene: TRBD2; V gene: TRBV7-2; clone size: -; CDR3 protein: CASSYTPPLAGVAKNIQYF; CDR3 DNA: TGTGCCAGCAGCTACACTCCCCCCCTAGCGGGGGTAGCCAAAAACATTCAGTACTTC
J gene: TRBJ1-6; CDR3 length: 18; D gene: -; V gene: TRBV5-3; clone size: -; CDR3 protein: CARSFTTIRSSYNSPLHF; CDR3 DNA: TGTGCCAGAAGCTTTACCACCATTAGGAGCTCCTATAATTCACCCCTCCACTTT
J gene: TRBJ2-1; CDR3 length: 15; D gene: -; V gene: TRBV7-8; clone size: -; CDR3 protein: CASSLPGSSPHEQFF; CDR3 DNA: TGTGCCAGCAGCTTACCGGGATCCAGTCCCCATGAGCAGTTCTTC
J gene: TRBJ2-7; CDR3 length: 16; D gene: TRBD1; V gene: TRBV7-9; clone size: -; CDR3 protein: CASSLALSDRGNEQYF; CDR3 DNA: TGTGCCAGCAGCTTAGCGCTGTCGGACAGGGGCAACGAGCAGTACTTC
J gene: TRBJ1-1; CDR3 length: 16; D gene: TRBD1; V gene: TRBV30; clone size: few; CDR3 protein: CALPRRDRGFDTEAFF; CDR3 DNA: TGTGCCCTCCCACGCCGGGACAGGGGTTTTGACACTGAAGCTTTCTTT
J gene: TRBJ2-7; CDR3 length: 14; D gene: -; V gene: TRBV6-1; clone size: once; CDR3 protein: CASSAKGTPSEQYF; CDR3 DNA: TGTGCCAGCAGTGCGAAGGGGACGCCTAGCGAGCAGTACTTC
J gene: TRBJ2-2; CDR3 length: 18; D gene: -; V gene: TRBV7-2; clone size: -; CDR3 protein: CASSLGSVAALPTGELFF; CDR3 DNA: TGTGCCAGCAGCTTAGGATCGGTAGCGGCCCTACCCACCGGGGAGCTGTTTTTT
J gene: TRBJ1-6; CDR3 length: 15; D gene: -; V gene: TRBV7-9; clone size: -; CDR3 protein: CASGVRGAYNSPLHF; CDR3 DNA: TGTGCCAGCGGGGTACGGGGGGCGTATAATTCACCCCTCCACTTT
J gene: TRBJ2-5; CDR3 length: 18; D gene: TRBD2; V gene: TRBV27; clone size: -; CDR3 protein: CASSSKTALAGGKETQYF; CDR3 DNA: TGTGCCAGCAGTTCAAAGACAGCCCTAGCGGGGGGGAAAGAGACCCAGTACTTC
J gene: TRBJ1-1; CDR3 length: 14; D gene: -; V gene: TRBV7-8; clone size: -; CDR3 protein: CASSHATVNTEAFF; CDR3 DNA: TGTGCCAGCAGCCACGCCACTGTGAACACTGAAGCTTTCTTT
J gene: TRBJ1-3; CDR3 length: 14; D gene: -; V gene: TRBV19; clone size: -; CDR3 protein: CASSRIQTGNTIYF; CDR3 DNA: TGTGCCAGTAGTAGGATTCAAACTGGAAACACCATATATTTT